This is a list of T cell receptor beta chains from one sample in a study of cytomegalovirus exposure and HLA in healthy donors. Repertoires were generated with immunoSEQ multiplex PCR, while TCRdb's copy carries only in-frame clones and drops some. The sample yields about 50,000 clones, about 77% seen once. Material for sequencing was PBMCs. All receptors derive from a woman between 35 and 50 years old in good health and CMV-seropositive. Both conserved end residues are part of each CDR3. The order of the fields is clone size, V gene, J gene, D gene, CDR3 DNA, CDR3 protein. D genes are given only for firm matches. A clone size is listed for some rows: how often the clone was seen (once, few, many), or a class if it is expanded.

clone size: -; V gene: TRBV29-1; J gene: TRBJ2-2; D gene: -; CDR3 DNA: TGCAGCGTTCTGGTACAGGCTTCGAACACCGGGGAGCTGTTTTTT; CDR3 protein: CSVLVQASNTGELFF
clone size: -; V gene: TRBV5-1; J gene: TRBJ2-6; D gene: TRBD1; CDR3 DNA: TGCGCCAGCAGCTTGGATGGTTCAGGGGGCTCTGGGGCCAACGTCCTGACTTTC; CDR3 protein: CASSLDGSGGSGANVLTF
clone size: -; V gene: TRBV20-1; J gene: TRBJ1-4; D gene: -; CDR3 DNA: TGCAGTGCTACCCTTAATGAAAAACTGTTTTTT; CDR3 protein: CSATLNEKLFF
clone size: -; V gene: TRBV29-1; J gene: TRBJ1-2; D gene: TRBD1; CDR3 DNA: TGCAGCGCACGGACAGGGGAATATGGCTACACCTTC; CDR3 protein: CSARTGEYGYTF
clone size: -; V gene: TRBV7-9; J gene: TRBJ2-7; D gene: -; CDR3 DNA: TGTGCCAGCAGCCCCGAGGGGCGGGGTCGGGACGAGCAGTACTTC; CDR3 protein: CASSPEGRGRDEQYF
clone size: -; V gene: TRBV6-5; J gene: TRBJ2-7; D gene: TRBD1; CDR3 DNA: TGTGCCAGCAGTTACTCGCTCGGACAGGGGCGCGAGCAGTACTTC; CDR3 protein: CASSYSLGQGREQYF
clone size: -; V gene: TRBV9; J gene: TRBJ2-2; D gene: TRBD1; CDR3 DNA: TGTGCCAGCAGCGTAGATAACAGGGGATCCGGGGAGCTGTTTTTT; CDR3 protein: CASSVDNRGSGELFF
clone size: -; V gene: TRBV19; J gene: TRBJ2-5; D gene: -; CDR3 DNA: TGTGCCAGCGACACAGGGCAACAAGAGACCCAGTACTTC; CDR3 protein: CASDTGQQETQYF
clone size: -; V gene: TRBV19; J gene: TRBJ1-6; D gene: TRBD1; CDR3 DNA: TGTGCCAGCACAGGGGGGTATTCACCCCTCCACTTT; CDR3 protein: CASTGGYSPLHF
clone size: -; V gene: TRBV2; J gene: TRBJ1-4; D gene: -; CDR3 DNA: TGTGCCAGCAGTGAACTAGGAGCGTCTAATGAAAAACTGTTTTTT; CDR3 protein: CASSELGASNEKLFF
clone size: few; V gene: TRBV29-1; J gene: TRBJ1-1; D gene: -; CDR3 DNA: TGCAGCGTTGACTACGGAGCTTTCTTT; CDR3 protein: CSVDYGAFF
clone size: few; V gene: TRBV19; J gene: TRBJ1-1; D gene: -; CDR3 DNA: TGTGCCAGTAGTGTACAGGTCGGGCGTGAAGCTTTCTTT; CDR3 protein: CASSVQVGREAFF
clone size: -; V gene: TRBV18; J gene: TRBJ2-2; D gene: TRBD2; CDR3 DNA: TGTGCCAGCTCACTACCGACTAGCGGGGGAACCGGGGAGCTGTTTTTT; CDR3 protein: CASSLPTSGGTGELFF
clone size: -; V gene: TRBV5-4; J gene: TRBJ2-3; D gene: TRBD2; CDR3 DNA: TGTGCCAGCAGCTTGACTAGCGGGGGCACAGATACGCAGTATTTT; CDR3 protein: CASSLTSGGTDTQYF
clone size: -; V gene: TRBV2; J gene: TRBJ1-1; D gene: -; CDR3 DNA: TGTGCCAGCAGTTTTCAGGGCGACACTGAAGCTTTCTTT; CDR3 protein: CASSFQGDTEAFF
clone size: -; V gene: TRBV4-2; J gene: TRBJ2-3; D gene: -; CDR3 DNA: TGTGCCAGCAGCCAAGTAGGGAGAAGCACAGATACGCAGTATTTT; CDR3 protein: CASSQVGRSTDTQYF
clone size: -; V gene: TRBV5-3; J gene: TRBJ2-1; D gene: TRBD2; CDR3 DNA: TGTGCCAGACGCCTAACTAGCGGGGGGGCCAATGAGCAGTTCTTC; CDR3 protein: CARRLTSGGANEQFF
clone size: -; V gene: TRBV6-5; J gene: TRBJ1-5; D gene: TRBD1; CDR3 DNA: TGTGCCAGCAGTCCCCTGCTGACAGGGTCAAGGACCCAGCATTTT; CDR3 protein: CASSPLLTGSRTQHF
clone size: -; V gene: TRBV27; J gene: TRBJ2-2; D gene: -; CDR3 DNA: TGTGCCAGCAGCCCCTATGACACCGGGGAGCTGTTTTTT; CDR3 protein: CASSPYDTGELFF
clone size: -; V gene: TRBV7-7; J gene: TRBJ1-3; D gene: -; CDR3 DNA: TGTGCCAGCAGCCCAATTACCTCGGGAAATGGAAACACCATATATTTT; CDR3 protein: CASSPITSGNGNTIYF
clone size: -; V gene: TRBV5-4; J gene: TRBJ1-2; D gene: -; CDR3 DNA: TGTGCCAGCAGCTTTCGCGGGAGGGGTACTGATGGCTACACCTTC; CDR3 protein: CASSFRGRGTDGYTF
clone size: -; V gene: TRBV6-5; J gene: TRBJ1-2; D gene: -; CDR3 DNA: TGTGCCAGCAGTCATGGGTCCAGGAACTATGGCTACACCTTC; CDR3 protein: CASSHGSRNYGYTF
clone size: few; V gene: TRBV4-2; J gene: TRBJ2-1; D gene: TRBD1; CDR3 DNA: TGTGCCAGCAGCGATCCTACAGGGGGCGATCTCAATGAGCAGTTCTTC; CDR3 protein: CASSDPTGGDLNEQFF
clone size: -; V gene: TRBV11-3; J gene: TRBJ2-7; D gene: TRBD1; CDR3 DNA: TGTGCCAGCAGCTTAGAAGGGGGCCCGCGGAACGAGCAGTACTTC; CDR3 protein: CASSLEGGPRNEQYF
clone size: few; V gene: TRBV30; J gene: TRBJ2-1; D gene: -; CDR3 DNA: TGTGCCTGGAGTGCACAGCGGCGACTCTCCTACAATGAGCAGTTCTTC; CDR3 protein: CAWSAQRRLSYNEQFF
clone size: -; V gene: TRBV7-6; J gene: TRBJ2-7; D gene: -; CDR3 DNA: TGTGCCAGCAGCCATAGCTCCTACGAGCAGTACTTC; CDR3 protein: CASSHSSYEQYF
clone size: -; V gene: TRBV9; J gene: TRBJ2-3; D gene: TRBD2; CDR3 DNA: TGTGCCAGCAGCGTAGACGGTAGCGGGGGGGTGACGCAGTATTTT; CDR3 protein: CASSVDGSGGVTQYF
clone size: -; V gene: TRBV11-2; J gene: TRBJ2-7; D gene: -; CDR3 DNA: TGTGCCAGCAGCCTCCACCCTCCAGGTGTCTCCTACGAGCAGTACTTC; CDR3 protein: CASSLHPPGVSYEQYF
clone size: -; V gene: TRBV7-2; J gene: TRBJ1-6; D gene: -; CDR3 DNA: TGTGCCAGCACACAGGATTCCTCCTATAATTCACCCCTCCACTTT; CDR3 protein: CASTQDSSYNSPLHF
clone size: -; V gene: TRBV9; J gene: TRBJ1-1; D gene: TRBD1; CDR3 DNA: TGTGCCAGCAGCGTACACAGGGGGCTGAACACTGAAGCTTTCTTT; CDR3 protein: CASSVHRGLNTEAFF
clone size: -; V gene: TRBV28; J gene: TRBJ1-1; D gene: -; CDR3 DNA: TGTGCATCGCGGAAGAACACTGAAGCTTTCTTT; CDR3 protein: CASRKNTEAFF
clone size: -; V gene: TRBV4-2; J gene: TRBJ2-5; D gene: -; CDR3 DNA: TGTGCCAGCAGCCAAGAAAAAGGCGGTGGAGAGACCCAGTACTTC; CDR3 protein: CASSQEKGGGETQYF
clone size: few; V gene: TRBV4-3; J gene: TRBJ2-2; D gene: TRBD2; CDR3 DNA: TGCGCCAGCAGCATACTAGCGGGGGGCACCGGGGAGCTGTTTTTT; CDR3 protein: CASSILAGGTGELFF
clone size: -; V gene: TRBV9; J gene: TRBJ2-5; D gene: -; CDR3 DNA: TGTGCCAGCAGCGCCGGGACAAGGGAAGAGACCCAGTACTTC; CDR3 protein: CASSAGTREETQYF
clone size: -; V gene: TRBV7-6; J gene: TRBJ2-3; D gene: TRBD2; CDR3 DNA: TGTGCCAGCAGCCAAGCGGGGGGGTTCACAGATACGCAGTATTTT; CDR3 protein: CASSQAGGFTDTQYF
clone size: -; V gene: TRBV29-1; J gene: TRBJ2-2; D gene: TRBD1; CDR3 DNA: TGCAGCGTTAACGTCGACAGGGGGCGCCTCACCGGGGAGCTGTTTTTT; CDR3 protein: CSVNVDRGRLTGELFF
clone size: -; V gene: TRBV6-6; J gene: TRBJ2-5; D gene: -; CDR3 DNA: TGTGCCAGCAGCTCGTCGATGGCAGGGCCTAAAGAGACCCAGTACTTC; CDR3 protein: CASSSSMAGPKETQYF
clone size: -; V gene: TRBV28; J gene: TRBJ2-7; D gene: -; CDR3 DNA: TGTGCCAGCAGCCTCCGGGTGGACGAGCAGTACTTC; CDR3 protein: CASSLRVDEQYF